These 14 T cell receptor beta chains were sequenced from one sample in a study of cytomegalovirus exposure and HLA in healthy donors. With 60 Vbeta and 13 Jbeta primers, the PCR was carried out. The protocol was immunoSEQ multiplex PCR, while the TCRdb copy is restricted to in-frame clones and leaves out a portion. The table records under 150,000 clones, roughly 85% of them present only once. Sequenced: PBMCs. These receptors were collected from a woman aged 25 to 39 in good health and CMV-seropositive.

The table lists this clone with a count of one. The chain is built from TRBV11-2 and TRBJ1-1; 10 bases agree with TRBD1. V shed 4 bases and J 4 bases; nucleotides not matched to a gene: 3. Germline values: CDR1 SGHAT, CDR2 FQNNGV. CDR3 length: 14 residues. The CDR3 is CASSSGQGGTEAFF. CDR3 nucleotides: TGTGCCAGCAGCTCCGGACAGGGGGGCACTGAAGCTTTCTTT.

In DNA, the CDR3 is TGTGCCAGCAGCGACCCCGGGACAGGAGTCTATGGCTACACCTTC. This sequence encodes CASSDPGTGVYGYTF. The rearrangement joins TRBV5-8 to TRBJ1-2; 8 positions agree with TRBD1. The V gene end was trimmed by 4 bases and the J gene end by 4 bases; junction bases not matched to a gene: 9. Looked up from germline, CDR1 is SGHTS and CDR2 is YDEGEE. This CDR3 spans 15 amino acids.

This clone was seen only a few times. The same CDR3 arises from other DNA sequences in this sample as well. The chain recombines TRBV5-8 with TRBJ2-7; 7 nucleotides match TRBD1. Germline CDR1 is SGHTS and CDR2 is YDEGEE. This CDR3 spans 13 amino acids. V shed 0 bases and J 6 bases; nucleotides not matched to a gene: 3. CDR3 loop: CASSLGGGAEQYF. In DNA form, the CDR3 reads TGTGCCAGCAGCTTGGGAGGGGGCGCCGAGCAGTACTTC. Using reference TRBV5-8 and TRBJ2-7 for the parts outside the CDR3, the full variable domain is EAGVTQSPTHLIKTRGQQATLRCSPISGHTSVYWYQQALGLGLQFLLWYDEGEERNRGNFPPRFSGRQFPNYSSELNVNALELEDSALYLCASSLGGGAEQYFGPGTRLTVT.

The chain combines TRBV6-4 with TRBJ1-1; 7 positions match TRBD1. Germline V CDR1 and CDR2: MRHNA, SNTAGT. V shed 5 bases, J shed 5 bases, and the junction held 5 bases outside the gene matches. The CDR3 is made up of 13 amino acids. The CDR3: CASSSQGNTEAFF. CDR3 DNA: TGTGCCAGCAGTTCACAGGGGAATACTGAAGCTTTCTTT.

In regard to this clone: One end of the junction is discordant with germline, which a read error may explain. The CDR3: CASSGASPLHF. The CDR3 DNA follows: TGTGCTAGCAGCGGGGCCTCACCCCTCCACTTT. The chain has TRBV5-4 and TRBJ1-6, with a weak D call TRBD1 (5 bases). The CDR3 has 11 residues. CDR1 is SGHNT, CDR2 YYREEE, per germline (reference sequence). The full variable domain, with the rest looked up from reference TRBV5-4 and TRBJ1-6, is ETGVTQSPTHLIKTRGQQVTLRCSSQSGHNTVSWYQQALGQGPQFIFQYYREEENGRGNFPPRFSGLQFPNYSSELNVNALELDDSALYLCASSGASPLHFGNGTRLTVT.

The chain uses TRBV30 and TRBJ1-6; 10 bases line up with TRBD1. CDR1 and CDR2 (germline): GTSNPN, SVGIG (reference sequence). Losses at the gene ends were 2 bases for V and 8 bases for J; bases not matched to a gene: 6. The CDR3 covers 15 residues. CDR3 protein: CAWSPGQGEYSPLHF. Here the CDR3 DNA reads TGTGCCTGGAGTCCCGGACAGGGGGAATATTCACCCCTCCACTTT.

The rearrangement links TRBV6-1 to TRBJ2-7, with D unclear. Trimming removed 8 bases at V and 3 bases at J, with 11 bases between. Germline assignment: CDR1 MNHNS and CDR2 SASEGT. The CDR3 totals 12 residues. The DNA of the CDR3 is TGTGCCAGCGCAACCCAGCGCTACGAGCAGTACTTC. The encoded protein is CASATQRYEQYF.

In its sample, this clone was seen once. The chain combines TRBV5-4 with TRBJ2-7, with D possibly being TRBD1 (6 bases). The CDR3 runs 13 residues. V dropped 3 bases and J dropped 2 bases, with 9 bases sitting between them. The V gene's germline CDR1 is SGHNT and CDR2 YYREEE (reference sequence). This CDR3 reads CASSSGVTYEQYF. Here the CDR3 DNA reads TGTGCCAGCAGCTCAGGGGTTACCTACGAGCAGTACTTC.

This chain uses TRBV9 with TRBJ2-1, with 7 bases identical to TRBD2. Germline V lookup: CDR1 SGDLS, CDR2 YYNGEE. The trim removed 0 bases at V and 4 bases at J, leaving 10 bases unmatched. The CDR3 is made up of 17 amino acids. CDR3 region: CASSVDGGGSGYNEQFF. The CDR3 region has the DNA TGTGCCAGCAGCGTAGACGGAGGCGGGAGCGGATACAATGAGCAGTTCTTC.

This rearrangement joins TRBV19 to TRBJ2-1; 9 nucleotides agree with TRBD2. The CDR3 covers 14 residues. Germline CDR1 reads LNHDA; CDR2 reads SQIVND (reference sequence). The J segment lost 7 bases and the V segment lost 3 bases, leaving 4 bases of the junction unmatched. CDR3 loop: CASSIGLAGNEQFF. The CDR3 DNA reads as TGTGCCAGTAGTATTGGGCTAGCGGGAAATGAGCAGTTCTTC.

The chain couples TRBV27 to TRBJ1-1; TRBD1 agrees at 8 bases. Trimming took 0 bases from V and 7 from J; bases not matched to a gene: 7. The CDR3 consists of 15 residues. Germline CDR1 MNHEY, CDR2 SMNVEV (reference sequence). The DNA of the CDR3 is TGTGCCAGCAGTTTATCGGTCGGGACAGGCTATGAAGCTTTCTTT. Translating it yields CASSLSVGTGYEAFF.

This clone was observed a single time. This chain links TRBV28 with TRBJ2-7; TRBD2 is a possible D gene (6 bases). V lost 8 bases and J 1 base, leaving 12 bases between the germline ends. Looked up from germline, CDR1 is MDHEN and CDR2 is SYDVKM. The CDR3 sequence is 13 residues long. CDR3: CASGAGSSYEQYF. CDR3 sequence (DNA): TGTGCCAGCGGAGCGGGCAGTTCCTACGAGCAGTACTTC.

The chain employs TRBV5-6 and TRBJ1-2; D is ambiguous. From germline, CDR1 is SGHDT and CDR2 YYEEEE. CDR3 length equals 17 residues. V lost 0 bases and J 4 bases, leaving 19 bases between the germline ends. The CDR3 DNA is TGTGCCAGCAGCTTGGAGGAGACCCCTCAACTCCTCTATGGCTACACCTTC. Its translation is CASSLEETPQLLYGYTF.

The table lists this clone with a few counts. The rearrangement links TRBV9 to TRBJ2-2; 9 positions agree with TRBD2. Trimming removed 3 bases from V and 4 bases from J; junction bases left unmatched: 4. Germline V gene data show CDR1 as SGDLS and CDR2 as YYNGEE. This CDR3 contains 15 residues. The CDR3, as DNA: TGTGCCAGCAGCGAGCGGGAGGCCCTCACCGGGGAGCTGTTTTTT. It codes for CASSEREALTGELFF.